This T cell receptor (beta chain) appears in the sequencing data of a study of blood T cell repertoires in COVID-19. Overall study context: The samples span acute and convalescent COVID-19 from the United States, Italy and Spain.

V was clipped by 7 bases and J by 5 bases; unmatched bases: 22. The germline V gene has CDR1 MDHEN and CDR2 SYDVKM. CDR3 length: 18 residues. As originally analysed: Amplifying reference gene primers gave estimates of nucleated cell counts. The data were produced by immunoSEQ multiplex PCR, yet TCRdb's version contains in-frame clones alone and is incomplete. From that table come the V and J calls and clone size; the DNA was used to work out D and trimming. The data hold 320,000 or so clones, with 85% observed a single time. Participants were aged roughly 18 to 100 years from approximately 24 US areas. Up to 2 weeks before entering the study, exposed participants had met a COVID-19 case.

The chain recombines TRBV28 with TRBJ1-2, with 7 nucleotides matching TRBD1. Sequencing was carried out using PBMCs or T cells enriched from blood (not recorded which). This TCR was recovered from a woman aged 30 to 39 who had been exposed to COVID-19. CDR3 amino acids: CASKPNPGQKEEWYGYTF. The CDR3 DNA follows: TGTGCCAGCAAGCCGAATCCGGGACAGAAAGAGGAATGGTATGGCTACACCTTC.